This record concerns one T cell receptor beta chain sequence. Its antigen target is currently unknown. Qualities for individual bases were not recorded, and no much larger clone is one base off. This sample is drawn from a study of T cells in Graves' hyperthyroidism and ophthalmopathy (dated by TCRdb to about 2019). Notes on the research overall: Peripheral blood was collected at initial diagnosis, before any treatment. A discovery cohort of fewer than 110 patients, 43 with Graves' ophthalmopathy and approximately 55 with stable Graves' hyperthyroidism, was used to find distinguishing TCR V-J signatures. Whether ophthalmopathy could be predicted prospectively was tested in an independent validation cohort made up of some 20 hyperthyroidism patients plus 17 patients who later progressed to ophthalmopathy. The 75 to 100 discovery patients were divided at random into training and test sets in a 7:3 ratio. The study also compared thyroid tissue and blood T-cell repertoires from over 5 Graves' hyperthyroidism patients. Following sampling, methimazole starting at 30 mg daily was given to hyperthyroidism patients, and high-dose intravenous methylprednisolone was given to ophthalmopathy patients. The paper reports TCR Vbeta CDR3 sequencing of over 130 peripheral blood samples: around 45 ophthalmopathy, over 70 hyperthyroidism and 17 progressor patients.

The TCR beta CDR3 regions were amplified from the RNA transcripts. The first round of RT-PCR for the TCR CDR3 was performed with the HTBI primer set and the Qiagen OneStep RT-PCR kit. Libraries were constructed in a second round of multiplex PCR, after which size selection and purification were performed. The libraries were sequenced on an Illumina HiSeq2000 using paired-end 100 bp reads. Concerning the study's data processing: SOAPnuke was used to process the raw data, removing reads that contained adapters or uncalled bases, had a mean Phred below 15, or lacked an exact match to the constant primer or identifier. High-quality paired reads were merged with COPE v1.2.5, and unique nucleotide sequences were defined as clonotypes. MiTCR v1.1 was used to align clonotypes to the IMGT TRBV, TRBD and TRBJ reference segments. The analysis was restricted to V-J combinations with a frequency above 0.0001, which together covered over 99% of the repertoires. A TCS score was defined as the ratio between F50 (clonal expansion) and ExV (chaos), using BLOSUM62-based TCRdist between CDR3 peptides within each V-J. Welch's t-statistics and random forest reduced roughly 500 V-J features to about 13, which were used in a naive Bayes classifier (R e1071). TCRdb's own reprocessing of the public reads used fastp at Q25 and MiXCR and kept productive beta chains. All rows with the same CDR3 protein become a single entry with the most common DNA and genes. Clone size and V and J calls follow TCRdb, not the original study. This sample comprises under 400,000 distinct CDR3 sequences, around 17% of them detected only once. Around 35% of the sample comes from the top ten.

Stable Graves' hyperthyroidism was defined as no progression to ophthalmopathy during 18 months of follow-up. Hyperthyroidism patients were newly diagnosed, had a disease duration of under 2 months, and were aged 18 to 65 years. Patients with uncontrolled infections, other autoimmune diseases, pregnancy or lactation were excluded. Clinical symptoms, serum thyroxine and TRAb, thyroid ultrasound, and orbital computed tomography formed the basis for the diagnoses. Ficoll-Paque density gradient centrifugation was used to isolate PBMCs from about 9.4 ml of fresh peripheral blood. Total RNA was extracted with Trizol reagent, and quality was checked on an Agilent 2100 Bioanalyzer. The CDR3 measures 17 amino acids from cysteine to phenylalanine. Only the CDR3 portion is preserved as DNA: 51 bases, with reading frame beginning at the first base. The germline ends are 21 bases apart after V is trimmed by 5 bases and J by 1 base. The germline V gene encodes CDR1 SGHRS and CDR2 YFSETQ.

General conclusions and limits of the study: In cross-validation, a model built on a 13 V-J signature told ophthalmopathy apart from stable hyperthyroidism with just under 90% sensitivity and roughly 82% specificity, and in testing the same model reached 80%/75%. Sample size was not statistically predetermined, and blinding of investigators to group allocation was not performed. Blood samples also contained most of the expanded thyroid clonotypes (frequency above 0.001), which suggests that blood repertoires may reflect thyroid immune responses. In validation, progression to ophthalmopathy was predicted by the model with around 70% sensitivity and nearly 75% specificity, a median of roughly 6.4 months before onset.

The source of this sequence is a man aged 30 to 45 with Graves' hyperthyroidism. Sample: blood. The sequence links TRBV5-1 to TRBJ1-1; TRBD1 might be the D gene, on 6 matching bases. The CDR3 region has the sequence CASRAGTHLRENTEAFF. DNA sequence: TGCGCCAGCAGGGCCGGGACACATCTAAGGGAGAACACTGAAGCTTTCTTT.